Listed below are T cell receptor beta chains from one sample, sequenced in a study of CD8 T cells in ankylosing spondylitis. A single record per CDR3 protein comes from TCRdb applying MiXCR to the 5' RACE reads. The data contain fewer than 550,000 distinct CDR3 sequences, about 5.4% of them singletons. Sequencing input: blood, either unsorted or a sorted T cell fraction (not recorded which). These TCRs come from a male donor with ankylosing spondylitis. The CDR3 runs from the conserved cysteine through the conserved F or W. The order of the fields is clone size, V gene, D gene, J gene, CDR3 DNA, CDR3 protein. A D gene is named only where the DNA matches it firmly. Rows give clone size only sometimes, using once, few, many, or a class for an expanded clone.

size: many
V: TRBV20-1
D: TRBD2
J: TRBJ2-1
DNA: TGCAGTCAACTACTAGCGGGTAATGAGCAGTTCTTC
CDR3: CSQLLAGNEQFF

size: .
V: TRBV28
D: TRBD1
J: TRBJ1-5
DNA: TGTGCCAGCAGGACAGGGGGGTTTAGCAATCAGCCCCAGCATTTT
CDR3: CASRTGGFSNQPQHF

size: many
V: TRBV29-1
D: .
J: TRBJ2-3
DNA: TGCAGCGTTCTCCCGGGGGCAGATATACAGTATTTT
CDR3: CSVLPGADIQYF

size: few
V: TRBV7-2
D: TRBD2
J: TRBJ2-3
DNA: TGTGCCAGCAGCTCTCCGGGAGGACTAGCGCAAGATACGCAGTATTTT
CDR3: CASSSPGGLAQDTQYF

size: .
V: TRBV5-6
D: TRBD1
J: TRBJ2-1
DNA: TGTGCCAGCAGCGCCCCGGGACAGTACGTTAATGAGCAGTTCTTC
CDR3: CASSAPGQYVNEQFF

size: many
V: TRBV29-1
D: .
J: TRBJ2-5
DNA: TGCAGCGTTGATGGCGGGGAATGGAAGACCCAGTACTTC
CDR3: CSVDGGEWKTQYF

size: many
V: TRBV7-2
D: .
J: TRBJ1-3
DNA: TGTGCCAGCAGCTTAACAGAAGGGGCACTACGAGGAAACACCATATATTTT
CDR3: CASSLTEGALRGNTIYF

size: many
V: TRBV7-3
D: .
J: TRBJ2-3
DNA: TGTGCCAGCAGCTTAGGACTACATAGCACAGATACGCAGTATTTT
CDR3: CASSLGLHSTDTQYF

size: many
V: TRBV12-3/TRBV12-4
D: TRBD2
J: TRBJ2-3
DNA: TGTGCCAGCAGTCCCCTGAGGACTAGCGGGGGGGCGGATACGCAGTATTTT
CDR3: CASSPLRTSGGADTQYF

size: many
V: TRBV7-9
D: TRBD1
J: TRBJ2-1
DNA: TGTGCCAGCAGCCGGACCCGGGACAGGGGCTACAATGAGCAGTTCTTC
CDR3: CASSRTRDRGYNEQFF

size: many
V: TRBV12-3/TRBV12-4
D: .
J: TRBJ1-5
DNA: TGTGCCAGCAGTTTAAGGGGCAGGGTAGGTCAGCCCCAGCATTTT
CDR3: CASSLRGRVGQPQHF

size: many
V: TRBV20-1
D: .
J: TRBJ1-5
DNA: TGCAGTGCCCATCGGCTTCAAGGGAATTGGGATCAGCCCCAGCATTTT
CDR3: CSAHRLQGNWDQPQHF

size: many
V: TRBV20-1
D: TRBD2
J: TRBJ2-1
DNA: TGCAGTGCTAGTGGGGCTAGCGGGACTACTAACAATGAGCAGTTCTTC
CDR3: CSASGASGTTNNEQFF

size: .
V: TRBV5-1
D: TRBD2
J: TRBJ2-1
DNA: TGCGCCAGCAGCTTGGCTAGCGGGAGCCTGAATGAGCAGTTCTTC
CDR3: CASSLASGSLNEQFF

size: many
V: TRBV5-1
D: .
J: TRBJ1-1
DNA: TGCGCCAGCAGCTTATCGGGGGCGCCGACTGAAGCTTTCTTT
CDR3: CASSLSGAPTEAFF

size: .
V: TRBV7-8
D: .
J: TRBJ1-6
DNA: TGTGCCAGCAGCCCCATTGGAGGGCGGACCCTACATTCACCCCTCCACTTT
CDR3: CASSPIGGRTLHSPLHF

size: .
V: TRBV20-1
D: TRBD1
J: TRBJ1-1
DNA: TGCAGTGCGTATGGGACAGGGCGTTGGACTGAAGCTTTCTTT
CDR3: CSAYGTGRWTEAFF

size: many
V: TRBV6-1
D: TRBD1
J: TRBJ2-2
DNA: TGTGCCAGCAGACCCGCCCTAGGGACAGGAGGTGCGAACACCGGGGAGCTGTTTTTT
CDR3: CASRPALGTGGANTGELFF

size: many
V: TRBV20-1
D: .
J: TRBJ1-6
DNA: TGCAGTGCTAGTCGGGGGAGCTCCTATAATTCACCCCTCCACTTT
CDR3: CSASRGSSYNSPLHF

size: .
V: TRBV6-6
D: .
J: TRBJ1-2
DNA: TGTGCCAGCAGTTATGCGTCTTCCTATGGCTACACCTTC
CDR3: CASSYASSYGYTF

size: .
V: TRBV5-1
D: .
J: TRBJ2-5
DNA: TGCGCCAGCCGGTGGGGGGAGTTGAAAGAGACCCAGTACTTC
CDR3: CASRWGELKETQYF

size: .
V: TRBV2
D: TRBD2
J: TRBJ2-1
DNA: TGTGCCAGCAGGACCGGGACTAGCGGGGGCTTCTACAATGAGCAGTTCTTC
CDR3: CASRTGTSGGFYNEQFF

size: many
V: TRBV7-2
D: .
J: TRBJ2-1
DNA: TGTGCCAGCAGCTTAGTTGGCGGTGGGCAGGTCTTC
CDR3: CASSLVGGGQVF

size: few
V: TRBV20-1
D: .
J: TRBJ2-6
DNA: TGCAGTGCCGGGGTCGGGGCCAACGTCCTGACTTTC
CDR3: CSAGVGANVLTF

size: many
V: TRBV15
D: .
J: TRBJ2-1
DNA: TGTGCCACCCGGGACCCAGGCGTAAATGAGCAGTTCTTC
CDR3: CATRDPGVNEQFF

size: many
V: TRBV29-1
D: TRBD2
J: TRBJ2-7
DNA: TGCAGCGTTGTGTCCAGCGGGGGGGCCTTATCCTACGAGCAGTACTTC
CDR3: CSVVSSGGALSYEQYF

size: many
V: TRBV10-3
D: .
J: TRBJ2-3
DNA: TGTGCCACAGAAGGAGGGCAGGGCCGGGGAGATACGCAGTATTTT
CDR3: CATEGGQGRGDTQYF

size: many
V: TRBV20-1
D: TRBD2
J: TRBJ2-3
DNA: TGCAGTGCTAGAGTGGCGGGAGTCACGGATACGCAGTATTTT
CDR3: CSARVAGVTDTQYF

size: many
V: TRBV5-1
D: TRBD1
J: TRBJ2-1
DNA: TGCGCCAGCAGCTTGGTCCCAGGGGGACACAATGAGCAGTTCTTC
CDR3: CASSLVPGGHNEQFF

size: many
V: TRBV5-1
D: .
J: TRBJ1-2
DNA: TGCGCCAGCAGCTTGGAGGCCGGGTCCCACAACTATGGCTACACCTTC
CDR3: CASSLEAGSHNYGYTF

size: many
V: TRBV12-3/TRBV12-4
D: .
J: TRBJ2-1
DNA: TGTGCCAGCAGTTTAGGGACCCACAATGAGCAGTTCTTC
CDR3: CASSLGTHNEQFF

size: many
V: TRBV29-1
D: .
J: TRBJ1-2
DNA: TGCAGCGTTGAAGATCAGGGGAGGTATGGTTACACCTTC
CDR3: CSVEDQGRYGYTF

size: many
V: TRBV20-1
D: .
J: TRBJ1-2
DNA: TGCAGTGCTAGAGATCACAGTAACTATGGCTACACCTTC
CDR3: CSARDHSNYGYTF

size: .
V: TRBV5-1
D: .
J: TRBJ2-5
DNA: TGCGCCAGCAGCTTGGGACTAGTATTCCCTCAAGAGACCCAGTACTTC
CDR3: CASSLGLVFPQETQYF

size: many
V: TRBV7-9
D: .
J: TRBJ2-6
DNA: TGTGCCAGCAGCTTAGATCGGTGGGTCCTGACTTTC
CDR3: CASSLDRWVLTF

size: many
V: TRBV7-2
D: .
J: TRBJ1-5
DNA: TGTGCCAGCCAGCGAGGCCTGGGGGCTCAGCCCCAGCATTTT
CDR3: CASQRGLGAQPQHF

size: many
V: TRBV6-1
D: .
J: TRBJ1-2
DNA: TGTGCCAGTCTTTTGTCCTCCGGGGGTTATGGCTACACCTTC
CDR3: CASLLSSGGYGYTF

size: many
V: TRBV7-2
D: .
J: TRBJ2-7
DNA: TGTGCCAGCAGCTTAGTAGCAGCTGTCTACGAGCAGTACTTC
CDR3: CASSLVAAVYEQYF

size: many
V: TRBV11-2
D: TRBD2
J: TRBJ2-1
DNA: TGTGCCAGCAGCCCGCGGGCTAGCGGGAGGGTCTACAATGAGCAGTTCTTC
CDR3: CASSPRASGRVYNEQFF

size: many
V: TRBV12-3/TRBV12-4
D: .
J: TRBJ1-1
DNA: TGTGCCAGCAGTTTTGGAGCACTCAACACTGAAGCTTTCTTT
CDR3: CASSFGALNTEAFF

size: .
V: TRBV2
D: .
J: TRBJ2-7
DNA: TGTGCCAGCCTCCTCCCCCCCTACTACGAGCAGTACTTC
CDR3: CASLLPPYYEQYF

size: many
V: TRBV7-2
D: .
J: TRBJ2-7
DNA: TGTGCCAGCAGCTCTCGGTGGTCCTCCGAGCAGTACTTC
CDR3: CASSSRWSSEQYF

size: many
V: TRBV20-1
D: .
J: TRBJ2-1
DNA: TGCAGTGCTACCAACAATGAGCAGTTCTTC
CDR3: CSATNNEQFF

size: many
V: TRBV10-3
D: .
J: TRBJ2-7
DNA: TGTGCCATCAAGCCGGGCCCCTCCTACGAGCAGTACTTC
CDR3: CAIKPGPSYEQYF

size: many
V: TRBV27
D: .
J: TRBJ2-1
DNA: TGTGCCAGCAGTTTATCGCCCCGATACGAGCAGTTCTTC
CDR3: CASSLSPRYEQFF

size: many
V: TRBV12-3/TRBV12-4
D: .
J: TRBJ1-4
DNA: TGTGCCAGCAGTGTCTACCTAGAGGAAAAACTGTTTTTT
CDR3: CASSVYLEEKLFF

size: few
V: TRBV10-3
D: TRBD1
J: TRBJ2-2
DNA: TGTGCCATCACTCAGGACAGGGATGCCGGGGAGCTGTTTTTT
CDR3: CAITQDRDAGELFF

size: many
V: TRBV7-8
D: .
J: TRBJ1-4
DNA: TGTGCCAGCACCAGCCAGGGAGCGGCAACTAATGAAAAACTGTTTTTT
CDR3: CASTSQGAATNEKLFF

size: many
V: TRBV5-1
D: TRBD1
J: TRBJ2-7
DNA: TGCGCCAGCAGCTTGACCGGGACAGGGGGCGAAGACGAGCAGTACTTC
CDR3: CASSLTGTGGEDEQYF

size: many
V: TRBV20-1
D: .
J: TRBJ1-2
DNA: TGCAGTGCTAGTGGGGTACCAGGGACCCCCTATGGCTACACCTTC
CDR3: CSASGVPGTPYGYTF